This is a list of T cell receptor beta chains from one sample in a study of blood T cells in healthy people across ages. TCRdb fed the 5' RACE reads into MiXCR, producing one record per CDR3 protein. The data contain about 780,000 distinct CDR3 sequences, around 68% of them seen just once; the ten biggest clones take up about 30%. The sample taken for sequencing was blood. These receptors all stem from a man aged 25 to 40 in good health. CDR3s include the opening cysteine and the closing phenylalanine or tryptophan. The D gene is left open where the match is weak. Rows give clone size only sometimes, using once, few, many, or a class for an expanded clone.

CDR3aa: CSASARGPSYEQYF
CDR3nt: TGCAGTGCTAGCGCTAGGGGACCTTCCTACGAGCAGTACTTC
d_gene: NA
v_gene: TRBV20-1
abundance: NA
j_gene: TRBJ2-7

CDR3aa: CAIAGSSYEQYF
CDR3nt: TGTGCCATCGCGGGGAGCTCCTACGAGCAGTACTTC
d_gene: NA
v_gene: TRBV10-3
abundance: NA
j_gene: TRBJ2-7

CDR3aa: CAISEGQVNTGELFF
CDR3nt: TGTGCCATCAGTGAGGGACAGGTCAACACCGGGGAGCTGTTTTTT
d_gene: TRBD1
v_gene: TRBV10-3
abundance: once
j_gene: TRBJ2-2

CDR3aa: CASSIGLETQYF
CDR3nt: TGTGCCAGCAGCATCGGGCTGGAGACCCAGTACTTC
d_gene: NA
v_gene: TRBV7-9
abundance: NA
j_gene: TRBJ2-5

CDR3aa: CASSPLGAQNTGELFF
CDR3nt: TGTGCCAGCTCACCACTAGGGGCGCAGAACACCGGGGAGCTGTTTTTT
d_gene: NA
v_gene: TRBV18
abundance: NA
j_gene: TRBJ2-2

CDR3aa: CASSLEVQQYF
CDR3nt: TGTGCCAGCAGCTTAGAGGTACAGCAGTACTTC
d_gene: NA
v_gene: TRBV7-9
abundance: few
j_gene: TRBJ2-4

CDR3aa: CASSPRAGTSSYEQYF
CDR3nt: TGTGCCAGCAGCCCAAGAGCCGGGACAAGCTCCTACGAGCAGTACTTC
d_gene: NA
v_gene: TRBV9
abundance: NA
j_gene: TRBJ2-7

CDR3aa: CSASVGGRISGPQHF
CDR3nt: TGCAGTGCTAGTGTGGGAGGACGGATTAGCGGGCCCCAGCATTTT
d_gene: NA
v_gene: TRBV20-1
abundance: NA
j_gene: TRBJ1-5

CDR3aa: CASSPETSGYNEQYF
CDR3nt: TGCGCCAGCAGCCCCGAGACTAGCGGTTACAATGAGCAGTACTTC
d_gene: TRBD2
v_gene: TRBV4-3
abundance: NA
j_gene: TRBJ2-7

CDR3aa: CASSQGLTSSPHEQFF
CDR3nt: TGTGCCAGCAGCCAAGGTTTGACTTCATCTCCCCATGAGCAGTTCTTC
d_gene: NA
v_gene: TRBV7-3
abundance: few
j_gene: TRBJ2-1

CDR3aa: CASRERGPLQETQYF
CDR3nt: TGCGCCAGCAGGGAGCGGGGGCCTCTCCAAGAGACCCAGTACTTC
d_gene: TRBD2
v_gene: TRBV5-1
abundance: NA
j_gene: TRBJ2-5

CDR3aa: CASSSTGGMTDTQYF
CDR3nt: TGTGCCAGCAGCTCGACAGGGGGGATGACAGATACGCAGTATTTT
d_gene: TRBD1
v_gene: TRBV7-6
abundance: once
j_gene: TRBJ2-3

CDR3aa: CSVEGPDSAVTQTQYF
CDR3nt: TGCAGCGTTGAAGGACCGGACAGCGCCGTGACTCAGACCCAGTACTTC
d_gene: NA
v_gene: TRBV29-1
abundance: few
j_gene: TRBJ2-5

CDR3aa: CASSRTRLNTEAFF
CDR3nt: TGTGCCAGCAGTCGCACTAGGCTTAACACTGAAGCTTTCTTT
d_gene: NA
v_gene: TRBV12-3/TRBV12-4
abundance: NA
j_gene: TRBJ1-1

CDR3aa: CASSRRAPVNEQFF
CDR3nt: TGTGCCAGCAGCCGAAGGGCCCCGGTGAATGAGCAGTTCTTC
d_gene: NA
v_gene: TRBV27
abundance: NA
j_gene: TRBJ2-1

CDR3aa: CASSYEGRGTGGYTF
CDR3nt: TGTGCCAGCAGTTACGAAGGGAGGGGAACTGGTGGCTACACCTTC
d_gene: NA
v_gene: TRBV28
abundance: NA
j_gene: TRBJ1-2

CDR3aa: CASRSRDRGVHTQYF
CDR3nt: TGTGCCAGCAGATCTCGGGACAGGGGGGTACATACGCAGTATTTT
d_gene: TRBD1
v_gene: TRBV27
abundance: NA
j_gene: TRBJ2-3

CDR3aa: CASDGPDSSYKQYF
CDR3nt: TGTGCCAGCGACGGTCCAGACTCATCCTACAAGCAGTACTTC
d_gene: NA
v_gene: TRBV2
abundance: NA
j_gene: TRBJ2-5

CDR3aa: CATSGGGVKETQYF
CDR3nt: TGTGCCACCAGTGGGGGTGGGGTCAAAGAGACCCAGTACTTC
d_gene: NA
v_gene: TRBV24-1
abundance: many
j_gene: TRBJ2-5

CDR3aa: CASSLGLGRFGYTF
CDR3nt: TGTGCCAGCAGTCTTGGGCTAGGGAGGTTTGGCTACACCTTC
d_gene: NA
v_gene: TRBV27
abundance: NA
j_gene: TRBJ1-2

CDR3aa: CASFRLAGSYEQYF
CDR3nt: TGTGCCAGCTTTCGACTAGCGGGGTCCTACGAGCAGTACTTC
d_gene: TRBD2
v_gene: TRBV5-6
abundance: NA
j_gene: TRBJ2-7

CDR3aa: CASSVSGGRLKETQYF
CDR3nt: TGTGCCAGCAGCGTTAGCGGGGGCCGATTGAAAGAGACCCAGTACTTC
d_gene: TRBD2
v_gene: TRBV11-2
abundance: NA
j_gene: TRBJ2-5

CDR3aa: CAIAEGETQYF
CDR3nt: TGTGCCATCGCCGAGGGGGAGACCCAGTACTTC
d_gene: NA
v_gene: TRBV10-3
abundance: NA
j_gene: TRBJ2-5

CDR3aa: CASSRPSGGSSYELYF
CDR3nt: TGTGCCAGCAGTCGACCAAGCGGGGGGAGCTCCTACGAGCTGTACTTC
d_gene: TRBD2
v_gene: TRBV28
abundance: once
j_gene: TRBJ2-4

CDR3aa: CASSLSDHNEQYF
CDR3nt: TGTGCCAGCAGTTTATCAGACCACAATGAGCAGTACTTC
d_gene: NA
v_gene: TRBV27
abundance: NA
j_gene: TRBJ2-7

CDR3aa: CASQLRRERGKYEQYF
CDR3nt: TGTGCCAGCCAGTTAAGACGGGAACGGGGAAAGTACGAGCAGTACTTC
d_gene: NA
v_gene: TRBV6-1
abundance: NA
j_gene: TRBJ2-7

CDR3aa: CASSLAGINNEQFF
CDR3nt: TGTGCCAGCAGCCTAGCGGGGATAAACAATGAGCAGTTCTTC
d_gene: TRBD2
v_gene: TRBV14
abundance: NA
j_gene: TRBJ2-1

CDR3aa: CASSPIRGEETQYF
CDR3nt: TGTGCCAGCAGCCCTATCCGGGGTGAGGAGACCCAGTACTTC
d_gene: NA
v_gene: TRBV12-3/TRBV12-4
abundance: NA
j_gene: TRBJ2-5

CDR3aa: CASSQSGTSGGEVRQFF
CDR3nt: TGTGCCAGCAGCCAATCCGGGACTAGCGGGGGGGAGGTGCGGCAGTTCTTC
d_gene: TRBD2
v_gene: TRBV4-2
abundance: NA
j_gene: TRBJ2-1

CDR3aa: CASSLGGGQETQYF
CDR3nt: TGTGCCAGCAGCTTAGGGGGGGGGCAAGAGACCCAGTACTTC
d_gene: TRBD2
v_gene: TRBV7-2
abundance: many
j_gene: TRBJ2-5

CDR3aa: CASSYSGRAQPQHF
CDR3nt: TGTGCCAGCAGTTACTCCGGCAGGGCGCAGCCCCAGCATTTT
d_gene: NA
v_gene: TRBV6-2/TRBV6-3
abundance: NA
j_gene: TRBJ1-5

CDR3aa: CASSYVAGGRSYNEQFF
CDR3nt: TGTGCCAGCAGTTACGTAGCGGGGGGGCGATCCTACAATGAGCAGTTCTTC
d_gene: TRBD2
v_gene: TRBV6-2/TRBV6-3
abundance: NA
j_gene: TRBJ2-1

CDR3aa: CSVEARVETDTQYF
CDR3nt: TGCAGCGTTGAGGCCAGGGTGGAAACAGATACGCAGTATTTT
d_gene: NA
v_gene: TRBV29-1
abundance: NA
j_gene: TRBJ2-3

CDR3aa: CASSLYAGGSDTQYF
CDR3nt: TGTGCCAGCAGCTTATATGCGGGGGGGTCAGATACGCAGTATTTT
d_gene: TRBD2
v_gene: TRBV7-6
abundance: NA
j_gene: TRBJ2-3

CDR3aa: CASSLKGTVSYNEQFF
CDR3nt: TGCGCCAGCAGCTTGAAGGGGACGGTCTCCTACAATGAGCAGTTCTTC
d_gene: NA
v_gene: TRBV5-1
abundance: NA
j_gene: TRBJ2-1

CDR3aa: CASSQGANEQFF
CDR3nt: TGCGCCAGCAGCCAAGGAGCCAATGAGCAGTTCTTC
d_gene: NA
v_gene: TRBV4-3
abundance: few
j_gene: TRBJ2-1

CDR3aa: CASSFRGDPWYNEQFF
CDR3nt: TGTGCCAGCAGTTTCCGGGGGGATCCTTGGTACAATGAGCAGTTCTTC
d_gene: TRBD2
v_gene: TRBV28
abundance: NA
j_gene: TRBJ2-1

CDR3aa: CASSALGRGGANYGYTF
CDR3nt: TGTGCCAGCAGTGCCCTCGGTAGGGGGGGTGCCAACTATGGCTACACCTTC
d_gene: NA
v_gene: TRBV6-1
abundance: NA
j_gene: TRBJ1-2

CDR3aa: CASSQEGSVDNQPQHF
CDR3nt: TGTGCCAGCAGCCAAGAGGGGTCTGTGGACAATCAGCCCCAGCATTTT
d_gene: NA
v_gene: TRBV4-2
abundance: few
j_gene: TRBJ1-5